These T cell receptor beta chains were read from a single sample in a study of cytomegalovirus exposure and HLA in healthy donors. Profiling relied on immunoSEQ multiplex PCR, and the TCRdb table lists in-frame clones only, not all of them. Of 300,000 to 350,000 clones in the sample, roughly 87% were seen once. The sequenced material came from PBMCs. The source of these receptors is a young man in good health and CMV-seronegative. The CDR3 runs from the conserved cysteine through the conserved F or W. D genes are given only for firm matches. Clone size is not always given. Where it is, it says once, few, many or a class for expanded clones.

>TRBJ2-5|NA|TRBV6-1|TRBD1
TGTGCCAGCAGGATACAGGGGCTGGAGACCCAGTACTTC
CASRIQGLETQYF
>TRBJ1-2|few|TRBV6-6|TRBD1
TGTGCCAGCAGCCCACAGGGGACCTATGGCTACACCTTC
CASSPQGTYGYTF
>TRBJ1-1|NA|TRBV18|NA
TGTGCCAGCTCACAGATACAGGGAATGAACACTGAAGCTTTCTTT
CASSQIQGMNTEAFF
>TRBJ1-1|NA|TRBV6-6|NA
TGTGCCAGCAGAGGAGGGACTGAAGCTTTCTTT
CASRGGTEAFF
>TRBJ2-1|NA|TRBV10-3|TRBD2
TGTGCCATCAGTTCGGGGGGGCCAAGGAATGAGCAGTTCTTC
CAISSGGPRNEQFF
>TRBJ1-1|NA|TRBV6-1|TRBD1
TGTGCCATCGAGAGGACAGGTCTGGGGGCTTTCTTT
CAIERTGLGAFF
>TRBJ1-1|NA|TRBV5-1|NA
TGCGCCAGCAGGTCGGAACAGGGTCTAAAGACTGAAGCTTTCTTT
CASRSEQGLKTEAFF
>TRBJ2-1|once|TRBV13|TRBD1
TGTGCCAGCAGCCCGCCGGGACAGAGGTACAATGAGCAGTTCTTC
CASSPPGQRYNEQFF
>TRBJ1-3|NA|TRBV18|NA
TGTGCCAGCTCACCACTGAGACGGCAGGGAACCTCTGGAAACACCATATATTTT
CASSPLRRQGTSGNTIYF
>TRBJ1-3|NA|TRBV4-1|TRBD1
TGCGCCAGCAGCCAAACACAGGGGATAGGTGGAAACACCATATATTTT
CASSQTQGIGGNTIYF
>TRBJ2-5|NA|TRBV5-1|TRBD1
TGCGCCAGCTATCGGGACAGATATGGAGAGACCCAGTACTTC
CASYRDRYGETQYF
>TRBJ1-2|NA|TRBV19|TRBD1
TGTGCGACAGGGGATGGCTACACCTTC
CATGDGYTF
>TRBJ1-1|NA|TRBV19|NA
TGTGCCAGTAGTATGCTGCCAGGGAAAGAAGCTTTCTTT
CASSMLPGKEAFF
>TRBJ2-1|NA|TRBV7-2|TRBD2
TGTGCCAGCCTACTAGCGGGGGGGAGGAATGAGCAGTTCTTC
CASLLAGGRNEQFF
>TRBJ1-2|NA|TRBV5-6|NA
TGTGCCAGCAGCTTGGGCGGGGGACCCGATTACTATGGCTACACCTTC
CASSLGGGPDYYGYTF
>TRBJ2-7|NA|TRBV5-4|TRBD1
TGTGCCAGCAGCATCCAGGGGGCTGGCTACGAGCAGTACTTC
CASSIQGAGYEQYF
>TRBJ2-7|NA|TRBV7-6|NA
TGTGCCAGCAGCTCCCGTTCAGGCCCCTACGAGCAGTACTTC
CASSSRSGPYEQYF
>TRBJ1-2|NA|TRBV10-3|NA
TGTGCCATCAGTGGCTTATCGGCGGCTAACTATGGCTACACCTTC
CAISGLSAANYGYTF
>TRBJ1-5|NA|TRBV30|NA
TGTGCCTGGGCCGGGGGGCGCGAAGGGCCGCGGGCCCAGCATTTT
CAWAGGREGPRAQHF
>TRBJ2-3|NA|TRBV10-3|TRBD2
TGTGCCAGCTATAGCGGGGGAGTAGATACGCAGTATTTT
CASYSGGVDTQYF
>TRBJ2-1|NA|TRBV7-9|NA
TGTGCCAGCAGTAGAAGAGGGCAGGATAACAATGAGCAGTTCTTC
CASSRRGQDNNEQFF
>TRBJ1-3|NA|TRBV5-1|TRBD1
TGCGCCAGCAGCCTAGGACAGGCCGACTCTGGAAACACCATATATTTT
CASSLGQADSGNTIYF
>TRBJ1-1|NA|TRBV28|TRBD1
TGTGCCAGCAGTCAGGGGGGAGTGAGCACTGAAGCTTTCTTT
CASSQGGVSTEAFF
>TRBJ1-5|NA|TRBV18|NA
TGTGCCAGCTCACAAGATGCGGGAATGGACCAGCCCCAGCATTTT
CASSQDAGMDQPQHF
>TRBJ2-7|NA|TRBV5-1|TRBD1
TGCGCCAGCAGCTTGGGGACAGGGGGTAGGTCCTACGAGCAGTACTTC
CASSLGTGGRSYEQYF
>TRBJ2-7|NA|TRBV4-3|NA
TGCGCCAGCAGCCAAGATCCCCGGGACTACGAGCAGTACTTC
CASSQDPRDYEQYF
>TRBJ2-7|few|TRBV7-9|TRBD1
TGTGCCAGCAGCTTAGAAGGACAGGACGACGAGCAGTACTTC
CASSLEGQDDEQYF
>TRBJ1-1|NA|TRBV11-2|NA
TGTGCCAGCAGCTACGGACTATACACTGAAGCTTTCTTT
CASSYGLYTEAFF
>TRBJ1-1|NA|TRBV30|NA
TGTGCCTGGAGCGTACAGTCGAACACTGAAGCTTTCTTT
CAWSVQSNTEAFF
>TRBJ2-7|NA|TRBV6-6|NA
TGTGCCAGCAGTTACGCAGAGCCGGGCTCCTACGAGCAGTACTTC
CASSYAEPGSYEQYF
>TRBJ2-2|NA|TRBV9|TRBD2
TGTGCCAGCAGCGTAGGCGGGGGGTACACCGGGGAGCTGTTTTTT
CASSVGGGYTGELFF
>TRBJ1-2|NA|TRBV4-2|NA
TGTGCCAGCAGCCACGACACAGGCAGGGCCTATGGCTACACCTTC
CASSHDTGRAYGYTF
>TRBJ1-5|few|TRBV7-9|NA
TGTGCCAGCAGCTTAAGGGACTCTAATCAGCCCCAGCATTTT
CASSLRDSNQPQHF
>TRBJ1-3|NA|TRBV19|NA
TGTGCCAGTAGTATCGGGACAACTGGAAACACCATATATTTT
CASSIGTTGNTIYF
>TRBJ1-1|once|TRBV19|NA
TGTGCCAGTAGTCAGAGGGTTCCTAATTACATGAACACTGAAGCTTTCTTT
CASSQRVPNYMNTEAFF
>TRBJ2-2|NA|TRBV7-9|TRBD1
TGTGCCAGCAGCCCTTTCACAGGGGGCGTGAACACCGGGGAGCTGTTTTTT
CASSPFTGGVNTGELFF
>TRBJ2-5|once|TRBV14|TRBD2
TGTGCCAGCAGCAATACGGGGGGGCGTGAGACCCAGTACTTC
CASSNTGGRETQYF
>TRBJ1-3|NA|TRBV9|TRBD1
TGTGCCAGCAGCGTCGGACAGGGGGCTGCTGGAAACACCATATATTTT
CASSVGQGAAGNTIYF
>TRBJ1-3|NA|TRBV6-1|NA
TGTGCCAGCAGTGAAGTCCTACGGACTGCTGGAAACACCATATATTTT
CASSEVLRTAGNTIYF
>TRBJ2-1|NA|TRBV5-1|NA
TGCGCCAGCAGCTTGGAAGCAGGGAACTATGAGCAGTTCTTC
CASSLEAGNYEQFF
>TRBJ2-1|NA|TRBV6-5|NA
TGTGCCAGCAGTTACACCCTCCGGGACATTGTCGATGAGCAGTTCTTC
CASSYTLRDIVDEQFF
>TRBJ1-1|NA|TRBV9|TRBD1
TGTGCCAGCAGCGGCGGACAGGCAGGGCCCACTGAAGCTTTCTTT
CASSGGQAGPTEAFF